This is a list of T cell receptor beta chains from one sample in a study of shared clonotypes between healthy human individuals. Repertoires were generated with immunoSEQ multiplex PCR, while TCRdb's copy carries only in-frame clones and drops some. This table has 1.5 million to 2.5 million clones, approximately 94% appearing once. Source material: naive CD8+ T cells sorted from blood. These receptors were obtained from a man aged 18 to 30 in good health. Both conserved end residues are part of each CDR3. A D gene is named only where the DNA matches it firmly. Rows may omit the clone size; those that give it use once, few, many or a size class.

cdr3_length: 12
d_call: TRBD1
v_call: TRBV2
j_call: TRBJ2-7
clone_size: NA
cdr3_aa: CASGTGSDEQYF
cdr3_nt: TGTGCCAGTGGGACAGGGAGCGACGAGCAGTACTTC

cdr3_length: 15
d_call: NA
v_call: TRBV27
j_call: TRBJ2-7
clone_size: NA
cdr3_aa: CASSLDLNRVYEQYF
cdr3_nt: TGTGCCAGCAGTTTAGATTTGAACAGGGTTTACGAGCAGTACTTC

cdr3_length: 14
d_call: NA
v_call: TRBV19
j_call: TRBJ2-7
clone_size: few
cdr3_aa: CASSIGSSSYEQYF
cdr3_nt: TGTGCCAGTAGTATAGGCAGTAGCTCCTACGAGCAGTACTTC

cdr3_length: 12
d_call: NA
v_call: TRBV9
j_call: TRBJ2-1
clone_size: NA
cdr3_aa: CASSPDSNEQFF
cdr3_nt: TGTGCCAGCAGCCCCGACAGCAATGAGCAGTTCTTC

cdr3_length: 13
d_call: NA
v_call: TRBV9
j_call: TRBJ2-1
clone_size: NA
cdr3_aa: CASSPPQRVEQFF
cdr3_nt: TGTGCCAGCAGTCCCCCACAGCGGGTTGAGCAGTTCTTC

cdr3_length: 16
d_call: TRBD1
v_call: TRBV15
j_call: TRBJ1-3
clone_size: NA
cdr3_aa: CATSNRQGSLVNTIYF
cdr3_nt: TGTGCCACCAGCAACCGACAGGGATCATTGGTGAACACCATATATTTT

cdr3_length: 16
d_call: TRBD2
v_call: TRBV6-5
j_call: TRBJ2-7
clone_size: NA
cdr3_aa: CASSYSSAGVFYEQYF
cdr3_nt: TGTGCCAGCAGTTACTCGAGTGCGGGGGTCTTTTACGAGCAGTACTTC

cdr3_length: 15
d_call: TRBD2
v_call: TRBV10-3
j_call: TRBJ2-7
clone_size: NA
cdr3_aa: CAISDKLAGIYEQYF
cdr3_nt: TGTGCCATCAGTGATAAACTAGCGGGGATATACGAGCAGTACTTC

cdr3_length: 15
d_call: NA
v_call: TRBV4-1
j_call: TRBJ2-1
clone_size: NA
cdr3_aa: CASSQEELASNEQFF
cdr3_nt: TGCGCCAGCAGCCAAGAGGAACTAGCATCGAATGAGCAGTTCTTC

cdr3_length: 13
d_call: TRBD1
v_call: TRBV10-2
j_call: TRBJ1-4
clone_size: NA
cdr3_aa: CASSLDRAEKLFF
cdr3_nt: TGCGCCAGCAGCCTGGACAGGGCCGAAAAACTGTTTTTT

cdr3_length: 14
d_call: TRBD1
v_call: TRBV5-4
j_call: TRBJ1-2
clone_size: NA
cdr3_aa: CASSGDRRDYGYTF
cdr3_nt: TGTGCCAGCAGCGGGGACAGGCGGGACTATGGCTACACCTTC

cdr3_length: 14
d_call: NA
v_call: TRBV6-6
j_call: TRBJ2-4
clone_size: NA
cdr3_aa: CASGVQGSSDIQYF
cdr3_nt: TGTGCCAGCGGTGTACAGGGTAGCTCGGACATTCAGTACTTC

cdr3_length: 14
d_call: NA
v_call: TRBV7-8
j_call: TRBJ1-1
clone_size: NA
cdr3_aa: CASSLGAANTEAFF
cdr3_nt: TGTGCCAGCAGCTTAGGAGCGGCGAACACTGAAGCTTTCTTT

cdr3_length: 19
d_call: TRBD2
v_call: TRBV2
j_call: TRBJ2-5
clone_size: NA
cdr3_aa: CASSGAGETSPPLKETQYF
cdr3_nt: TGTGCCAGCAGTGGGGCGGGGGAAACGAGCCCTCCCCTTAAAGAGACCCAGTACTTC

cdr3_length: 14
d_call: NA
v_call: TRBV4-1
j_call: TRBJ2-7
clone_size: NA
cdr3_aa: CASSQDLLGYEQYF
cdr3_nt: TGCGCCAGCAGCCAAGATCTTCTCGGGTACGAGCAGTACTTC

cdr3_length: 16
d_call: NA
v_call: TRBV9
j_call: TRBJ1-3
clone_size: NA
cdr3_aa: CASSVAGEGSGNTIYF
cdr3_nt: TGTGCCAGCAGCGTAGCAGGGGAGGGCTCTGGAAACACCATATATTTT

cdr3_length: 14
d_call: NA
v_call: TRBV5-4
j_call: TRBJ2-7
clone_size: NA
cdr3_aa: CASSFEGGPYEQYF
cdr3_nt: TGTGCCAGCAGCTTTGAAGGGGGGCCCTACGAGCAGTACTTC

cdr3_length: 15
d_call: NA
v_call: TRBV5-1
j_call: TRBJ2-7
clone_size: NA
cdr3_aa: CASSLWSESSYEQYF
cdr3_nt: TGCGCCAGCAGCTTGTGGAGTGAGAGCTCCTACGAGCAGTACTTC

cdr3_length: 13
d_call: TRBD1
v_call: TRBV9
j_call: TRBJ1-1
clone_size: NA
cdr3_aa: CASGPGQGFEAFF
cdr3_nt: TGTGCCAGCGGACCGGGACAGGGATTTGAAGCTTTCTTT

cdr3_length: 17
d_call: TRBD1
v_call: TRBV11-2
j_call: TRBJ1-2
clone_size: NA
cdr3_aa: CASSLDHQGASMDGYTF
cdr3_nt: TGTGCCAGCAGCTTAGATCATCAGGGGGCCTCTATGGATGGCTACACCTTC

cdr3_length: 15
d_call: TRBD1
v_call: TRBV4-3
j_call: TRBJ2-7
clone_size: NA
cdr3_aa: CASSQWGQGDYEQYF
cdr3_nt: TGCGCCAGCAGCCAGTGGGGACAGGGGGACTACGAGCAGTACTTC

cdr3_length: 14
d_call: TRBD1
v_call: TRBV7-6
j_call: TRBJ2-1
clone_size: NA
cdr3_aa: CASSLEGQVDEQFF
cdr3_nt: TGTGCCAGCAGCTTAGAAGGACAGGTCGATGAGCAGTTCTTC